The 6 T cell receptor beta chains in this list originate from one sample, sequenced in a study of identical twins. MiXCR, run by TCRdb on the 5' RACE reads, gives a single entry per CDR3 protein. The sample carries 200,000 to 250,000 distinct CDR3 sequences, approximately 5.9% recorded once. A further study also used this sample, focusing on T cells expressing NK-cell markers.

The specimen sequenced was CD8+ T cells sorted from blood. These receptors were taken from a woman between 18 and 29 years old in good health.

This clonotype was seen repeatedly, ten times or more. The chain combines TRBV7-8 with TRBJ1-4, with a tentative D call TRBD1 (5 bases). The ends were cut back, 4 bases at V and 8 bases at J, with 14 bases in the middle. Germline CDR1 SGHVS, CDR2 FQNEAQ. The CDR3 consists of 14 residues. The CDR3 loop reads CASSSWDGREKLFF. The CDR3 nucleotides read TGTGCCAGCAGCTCCTGGGACGGGAGGGAAAAACTGTTTTTT.

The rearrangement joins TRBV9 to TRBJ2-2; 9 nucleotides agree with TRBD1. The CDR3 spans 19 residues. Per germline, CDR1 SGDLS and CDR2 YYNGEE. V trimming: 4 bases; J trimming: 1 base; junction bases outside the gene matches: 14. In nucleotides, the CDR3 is TGTGCCAGCAGCCCGTCCCCCTACAGGACAGGGGTGAACACCGGGGAGCTGTTTTTT. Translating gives CASSPSPYRTGVNTGELFF.

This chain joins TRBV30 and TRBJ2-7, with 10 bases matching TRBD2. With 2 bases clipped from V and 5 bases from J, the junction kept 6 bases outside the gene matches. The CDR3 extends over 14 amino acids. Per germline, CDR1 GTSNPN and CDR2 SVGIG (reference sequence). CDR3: CAWSITSGRDEQYF. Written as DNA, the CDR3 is TGTGCCTGGAGTATAACCAGCGGGAGGGACGAGCAGTACTTC.

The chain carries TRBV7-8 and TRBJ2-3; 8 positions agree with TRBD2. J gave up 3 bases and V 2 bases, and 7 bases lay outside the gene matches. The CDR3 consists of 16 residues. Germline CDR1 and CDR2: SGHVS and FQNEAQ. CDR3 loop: CASSLKRGRGTDTQYF. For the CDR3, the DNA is TGTGCCAGCAGCTTAAAGCGGGGGAGGGGTACAGATACGCAGTATTTT.

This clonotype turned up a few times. CDR3 sequence reads: CSAQTGFGYTF. DNA of the CDR3: TGCAGCGCCCAGACAGGGTTTGGCTACACCTTC. This rearrangement joins TRBV29-1 to TRBJ1-2; 7 positions match TRBD1. The CDR3 is 11 amino acids. Trimming at V came to 7 bases and at J to 7 bases, leaving 6 bases not matched to a gene. Germline V gives CDR1 SQVTM, CDR2 ANQGSEA.

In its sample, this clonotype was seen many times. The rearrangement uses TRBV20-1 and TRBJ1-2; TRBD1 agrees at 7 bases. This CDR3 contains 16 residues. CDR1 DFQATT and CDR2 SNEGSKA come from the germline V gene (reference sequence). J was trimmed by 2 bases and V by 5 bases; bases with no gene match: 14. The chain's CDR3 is CSAGDRITQKNYGYTF. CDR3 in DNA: TGCAGTGCTGGGGACAGAATAACTCAAAAGAACTATGGCTACACCTTC.